This T cell receptor beta chain is drawn from a study of T cell responses to AZD1222 COVID-19 vaccine. Study-wide findings and caveats: Among the donors, most were white British and more were female, and clonal diversity was possibly underestimated. Spike-wide vaccine-associated CD4 TCRs dominated at 160-218 and 743-854.

Germline values: CDR1 SGDLS, CDR2 YYNGEE. The CDR3 loop spans 15 amino acids. V gave up 3 bases and J gave up 2 bases; unmatched junction bases: 5. Note on this clone: Antigen unknown.

Measured with immunoSEQ multiplex PCR; TCRdb has only the in-frame clones, and not every one. Of 95,000 to 150,000 clones listed, 80% to 95% were seen once; the top ten hold 14%. The chain couples TRBV9 to TRBJ2-4; 7 positions match TRBD1. This sequence originates from an adult in good health. The sample was peripheral blood, taken on day 0 of AZD1222 vaccination. CDR3 amino acids: CASSATGVTKNIQYF. CDR3 sequence (DNA): TGTGCCAGCAGCGCAACAGGGGTGACCAAAAACATTCAGTACTTC.